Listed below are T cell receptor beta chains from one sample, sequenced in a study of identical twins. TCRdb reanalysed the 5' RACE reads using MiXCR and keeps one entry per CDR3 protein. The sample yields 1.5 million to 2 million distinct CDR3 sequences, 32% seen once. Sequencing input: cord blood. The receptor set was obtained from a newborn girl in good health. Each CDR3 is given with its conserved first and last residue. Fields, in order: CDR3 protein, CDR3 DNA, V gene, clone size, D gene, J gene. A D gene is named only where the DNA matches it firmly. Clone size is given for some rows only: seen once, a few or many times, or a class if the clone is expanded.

CDR3aa: CASSLNWGRNSYEQYF; CDR3nt: TGTGCCAGCAGCTTGAATTGGGGGCGGAACTCCTACGAGCAGTACTTC; v_gene: TRBV5-5; abundance: few; d_gene: NA; j_gene: TRBJ2-7
CDR3aa: CASSDWGSYEQYF; CDR3nt: TGTGCCAGCAGTGATTGGGGCAGCTACGAGCAGTACTTC; v_gene: TRBV2; abundance: NA; d_gene: NA; j_gene: TRBJ2-7
CDR3aa: CSARDLWTGGLDNQPQHF; CDR3nt: TGCAGTGCTAGAGATCTTTGGACAGGGGGTCTGGACAATCAGCCCCAGCATTTT; v_gene: TRBV20-1; abundance: NA; d_gene: TRBD1; j_gene: TRBJ1-5
CDR3aa: CASSRRDRGQGETQYF; CDR3nt: TGTGCCAGCAGCCGCCGGGACAGGGGGCAGGGTGAGACCCAGTACTTC; v_gene: TRBV7-2; abundance: few; d_gene: TRBD1; j_gene: TRBJ2-5
CDR3aa: CSAGTRGGGELFF; CDR3nt: TGCAGTGCTGGGACTAGGGGTGGGGGGGAGCTGTTTTTT; v_gene: TRBV20-1; abundance: NA; d_gene: TRBD2; j_gene: TRBJ2-2
CDR3aa: CASVAEPQETQYF; CDR3nt: TGTGCCAGCGTAGCGGAGCCTCAAGAGACCCAGTACTTC; v_gene: TRBV12-3/TRBV12-4; abundance: NA; d_gene: NA; j_gene: TRBJ2-5
CDR3aa: CASSRGDGNQPQHF; CDR3nt: TGTGCCAGCAGTAGGGGGGATGGCAATCAGCCCCAGCATTTT; v_gene: TRBV6-5; abundance: few; d_gene: NA; j_gene: TRBJ1-5
CDR3aa: CASRTGSPYNEQFF; CDR3nt: TGTGCCAGCCGGACAGGGTCCCCCTACAATGAGCAGTTCTTC; v_gene: TRBV27; abundance: many; d_gene: TRBD1; j_gene: TRBJ2-1
CDR3aa: CASSYAGLVNEQFF; CDR3nt: TGTGCCAGCAGTTATGCGGGACTTGTCAATGAGCAGTTCTTC; v_gene: TRBV6-2/TRBV6-3; abundance: NA; d_gene: NA; j_gene: TRBJ2-1
CDR3aa: CASSWTGASRDNEQFF; CDR3nt: TGTGCCAGCAGCTGGACAGGGGCAAGTAGGGACAATGAGCAGTTCTTC; v_gene: TRBV13; abundance: few; d_gene: TRBD1; j_gene: TRBJ2-1
CDR3aa: CASSHLGRRKEADTQYF; CDR3nt: TGTGCCAGCAGCCATTTGGGCAGGCGAAAAGAGGCAGATACGCAGTATTTT; v_gene: TRBV7-2; abundance: few; d_gene: NA; j_gene: TRBJ2-3
CDR3aa: CASSALLRQSHYGYTF; CDR3nt: TGTGCCAGCAGCGCTCTTCTTCGACAGTCTCACTATGGCTACACCTTC; v_gene: TRBV12-3/TRBV12-4; abundance: few; d_gene: NA; j_gene: TRBJ1-2
CDR3aa: CASSPTGQGSNEQFF; CDR3nt: TGTGCCAGTAGCCCCACGGGACAGGGATCCAATGAGCAGTTCTTC; v_gene: TRBV19; abundance: NA; d_gene: TRBD1; j_gene: TRBJ2-1
CDR3aa: CSVADSFSNQPQHF; CDR3nt: TGCAGCGTTGCCGACAGTTTTAGCAATCAGCCCCAGCATTTT; v_gene: TRBV29-1; abundance: few; d_gene: NA; j_gene: TRBJ1-5
CDR3aa: CASSLGIGRKYF; CDR3nt: TGTGCCAGCAGCTTAGGGATAGGGAGAAAGTACTTC; v_gene: TRBV7-2; abundance: NA; d_gene: NA; j_gene: TRBJ2-5
CDR3aa: CASSEAGGRLGEQFF; CDR3nt: TGTGCCAGCAGTGAAGCGGGCGGGCGGCTTGGTGAGCAGTTCTTC; v_gene: TRBV2; abundance: few; d_gene: NA; j_gene: TRBJ2-1
CDR3aa: CASSLEVFAGELFF; CDR3nt: TGTGCCAGCAGCTTAGAGGTATTCGCCGGGGAGCTGTTTTTT; v_gene: TRBV7-9; abundance: NA; d_gene: NA; j_gene: TRBJ2-2
CDR3aa: CASSLAPSGGQETQYF; CDR3nt: TGTGCCAGCAGCTTAGCGCCTAGCGGGGGGCAAGAGACCCAGTACTTC; v_gene: TRBV7-2; abundance: many; d_gene: TRBD2; j_gene: TRBJ2-5
CDR3aa: CSVEGEWYTEVFF; CDR3nt: TGCAGTGTAGAGGGGGAGTGGTACACTGAAGTTTTCTTT; v_gene: TRBV20-1; abundance: NA; d_gene: NA; j_gene: TRBJ1-1
CDR3aa: CSGLLTETQYF; CDR3nt: TGCAGCGGCCTACTGACGGAGACCCAGTACTTC; v_gene: TRBV29-1; abundance: NA; d_gene: NA; j_gene: TRBJ2-5
CDR3aa: CASRPIGAEETQYF; CDR3nt: TGTGCCAGCAGACCCATCGGGGCTGAGGAGACCCAGTACTTC; v_gene: TRBV27; abundance: few; d_gene: NA; j_gene: TRBJ2-5
CDR3aa: CASINSGRNSYNEQFF; CDR3nt: TGTGCCAGCATCAATAGCGGGAGGAACTCCTACAATGAGCAGTTCTTC; v_gene: TRBV6-6; abundance: NA; d_gene: TRBD2; j_gene: TRBJ2-1
CDR3aa: CASRRGQGPAPTPNEQFF; CDR3nt: TGTGCCAGCAGGCGCGGACAGGGGCCCGCGCCAACTCCCAATGAGCAGTTCTTC; v_gene: TRBV2; abundance: NA; d_gene: TRBD1; j_gene: TRBJ2-1
CDR3aa: CASSLGTVGLRETQYF; CDR3nt: TGTGCCAGCAGTTTGGGAACAGTCGGCTTACGGGAGACCCAGTACTTC; v_gene: TRBV28; abundance: NA; d_gene: NA; j_gene: TRBJ2-5
CDR3aa: CASGLYGSNEQFF; CDR3nt: TGTGCCAGCGGCTTATACGGGAGCAATGAGCAGTTCTTC; v_gene: TRBV7-2; abundance: NA; d_gene: NA; j_gene: TRBJ2-1
CDR3aa: CASSKVDRSDYGYTF; CDR3nt: TGTGCCAGCAGCAAAGTGGACCGATCGGACTATGGCTACACCTTC; v_gene: TRBV21-1; abundance: NA; d_gene: NA; j_gene: TRBJ1-2
CDR3aa: CATSDAHPDRSYNEQFF; CDR3nt: TGTGCCACCAGTGATGCCCATCCTGACCGCTCCTACAATGAGCAGTTCTTC; v_gene: TRBV24-1; abundance: few; d_gene: NA; j_gene: TRBJ2-1
CDR3aa: CASSYQDRGTEAFF; CDR3nt: TGTGCCAGCAGTTATCAGGACAGGGGCACTGAAGCTTTCTTT; v_gene: TRBV6-5; abundance: NA; d_gene: TRBD1; j_gene: TRBJ1-1
CDR3aa: CSALSLTTIDTQYF; CDR3nt: TGCAGTGCTCTCTCCTTGACGACGATAGATACGCAGTATTTT; v_gene: TRBV20-1; abundance: once; d_gene: NA; j_gene: TRBJ2-3
CDR3aa: CSTELAAEETQYF; CDR3nt: TGCAGTACCGAACTAGCGGCTGAAGAGACCCAGTACTTC; v_gene: TRBV20-1; abundance: many; d_gene: TRBD2; j_gene: TRBJ2-5
CDR3aa: CASSQDEEAGHSYEQYF; CDR3nt: TGTGCCAGCAGCCAAGATGAGGAAGCGGGCCACTCCTACGAGCAGTACTTC; v_gene: TRBV14; abundance: few; d_gene: NA; j_gene: TRBJ2-7
CDR3aa: CSVDNSAYTDTQYF; CDR3nt: TGCAGCGTTGATAACAGCGCCTACACAGATACGCAGTATTTT; v_gene: TRBV29-1; abundance: NA; d_gene: NA; j_gene: TRBJ2-3
CDR3aa: CATSDARDQETQYF; CDR3nt: TGTGCCACCAGTGATGCGCGGGACCAAGAGACCCAGTACTTC; v_gene: TRBV24-1; abundance: few; d_gene: NA; j_gene: TRBJ2-5
CDR3aa: CASSLPPGEAFF; CDR3nt: TGTGCCAGCAGCTTACCCCCAGGGGAAGCTTTCTTT; v_gene: TRBV7-2; abundance: NA; d_gene: NA; j_gene: TRBJ1-1
CDR3aa: CSATDRPNTEAFF; CDR3nt: TGCAGTGCTACAGACAGACCGAACACTGAAGCTTTCTTT; v_gene: TRBV20-1; abundance: NA; d_gene: NA; j_gene: TRBJ1-1
CDR3aa: CASSSPLAGVPDTQYF; CDR3nt: TGCGCCAGCAGCTCTCCACTAGCGGGAGTTCCAGATACGCAGTATTTT; v_gene: TRBV5-1; abundance: NA; d_gene: TRBD2; j_gene: TRBJ2-3
CDR3aa: CSVEGDPRPNEQFF; CDR3nt: TGCAGCGTTGAGGGGGACCCCCGACCCAATGAGCAGTTCTTC; v_gene: TRBV29-1; abundance: NA; d_gene: NA; j_gene: TRBJ2-1
CDR3aa: CASRAGNTGELFF; CDR3nt: TGCGCCAGCAGGGCAGGGAACACCGGGGAGCTGTTTTTT; v_gene: TRBV10-1; abundance: few; d_gene: NA; j_gene: TRBJ2-2
CDR3aa: CASSVELAGTQYF; CDR3nt: TGTGCCAGCAGCGTAGAACTAGCGGGTACGCAGTATTTT; v_gene: TRBV9; abundance: NA; d_gene: TRBD2; j_gene: TRBJ2-3
CDR3aa: CSVLSPYGYTF; CDR3nt: TGCAGCGTCCTTTCACCATATGGCTACACCTTC; v_gene: TRBV29-1; abundance: few; d_gene: NA; j_gene: TRBJ1-2
CDR3aa: CASSELRIAKNIQYF; CDR3nt: TGTGCCAGCAGTGAACTCCGGATAGCCAAAAACATTCAGTACTTC; v_gene: TRBV2; abundance: NA; d_gene: NA; j_gene: TRBJ2-4
CDR3aa: CASSDASGSSDTQYF; CDR3nt: TGTGCCAGCAGTGACGCTAGCGGGTCCTCAGATACGCAGTATTTT; v_gene: TRBV25-1; abundance: NA; d_gene: TRBD2; j_gene: TRBJ2-3